These 30 T cell receptor beta chains were all obtained from the same sample, sequenced in a study of blood T cell repertoires in COVID-19. The method was immunoSEQ multiplex PCR; TCRdb's version includes in-frame clones alone and lacks a portion of them. Of 150,000 to 200,000 clones in the sample, 85% to 90% were seen once. The sequencing sample was made of peripheral blood. The source of these receptors is a man aged 50 or older with active or convalescent COVID-19.

DNA of the CDR3: TGTGCCAGCAGCCCCCCCCAGTCGAACACCGGGGAGCTGTTTTTT. Translating it yields CASSPPQSNTGELFF. The chain combines TRBV5-5 with TRBJ2-2; D remains ambiguous. This CDR3 is 15 amino acids long. V was trimmed by 4 bases and J by 0 bases, leaving 10 bases between them. Germline assignment: CDR1 SGHKS and CDR2 YYEKEE (reference sequence). Looking up the rest from reference TRBV5-5 and TRBJ2-2 gives the full variable domain: DAGVTQSPTHLIKTRGQQVTLRCSPISGHKSVSWYQQVLGQGPQFIFQYYEKEERGRGNFPDRFSARQFPNYSSELNVNALLLGDSALYLCASSPPQSNTGELFFGEGSRLTVL.

This chain links TRBV5-1 with TRBJ1-4; a weak D match, TRBD1 (5 bases). The germline gives CDR1 SGHRS, CDR2 YFSETQ. The CDR3 runs 16 residues. V gave up 0 bases and J gave up 6 bases, with 15 bases separating them. The DNA for the CDR3 is TGCGCCAGCAGCTTGGGCGTCGCAGGGCTGGATGAAAAACTGTTTTTT. Amino acids: CASSLGVAGLDEKLFF.

This chain's CDR3 is CASSPFGEGSYGYTF. The CDR3 bases are TGTGCCAGCAGTCCCTTTGGAGAAGGGAGCTATGGCTACACCTTC. This chain uses TRBV27 with TRBJ1-2; D is uncertain. Trimming shortened V by 5 bases and J by 4 bases, and 17 bases separated the two germline ends. The germline V gene has CDR1 MNHEY and CDR2 SMNVEV (reference sequence). The length of the CDR3 is 15 residues.

CDR3 DNA: TGTGCCAGCAGCATAGGGGTGGTAGCGGGAGGTTATGTGGGAGAGACCCAGTACTTC. Its translation: CASSIGVVAGGYVGETQYF. The chain couples TRBV11-2 to TRBJ2-5; 10 bases align to TRBD2. The ends lost 5 bases at V and 4 bases at J; junction bases unmatched: 19. Germline V gene data show CDR1 as SGHAT and CDR2 as FQNNGV. This CDR3 spans 19 amino acids.

As concerns this clone: Other DNA sequences within the sample encode an identical CDR3. DNA of the CDR3: TGTGCCAGCAGCTTCGGGACTAGCGGCTCCTACGAGCAGTACTTC. It encodes CASSFGTSGSYEQYF. The J gene is TRBJ2-7, the V gene TRBV5-4; 11 positions match TRBD2. This CDR3 has 15 amino acids. Germline V CDR1 and CDR2: SGHNT, YYREEE (reference sequence). The trim removed 2 bases at V and 0 bases at J, leaving 1 base unmatched.

Comment on this clone: At one boundary the junction diverges from the germline segment, which might be a read error. This chain links TRBV7-7 with TRBJ2-5; 8 bases are a match to TRBD1. Germline loops: CDR1 SSHAT, CDR2 FNYEAQ (reference sequence). The CDR3 contains 15 residues. CDR3 nucleotide sequence: TGTGCTAGCAGCCCCGGGACAGGATATCAAGAGACCCAGTACTTC. It yields the protein CASSPGTGYQETQYF.

This sequence joins TRBV2 and TRBJ1-5, with D perhaps TRBD1 (5 bases). The germline V gene encodes CDR1 SNHLY and CDR2 FYNNEI. The CDR3 runs to 15 residues. Trimming cost V 5 bases and J 2 bases, with 13 bases left between them. The CDR3 loop is CASSQDILGNQPQHF. The CDR3 DNA sequence: TGTGCCAGCAGTCAGGACATTCTAGGCAATCAGCCCCAGCATTTT. Drawing the rest from reference TRBV2 and TRBJ1-5, the complete variable domain is EPEVTQTPSHQVTQMGQEVILRCVPISNHLYFYWYRQILGQKVEFLVSFYNNEISEKSEIFDDQFSVERPDGSNFTLKIRSTKLEDSAMYFCASSQDILGNQPQHFGDGTRLSIL.

The chain combines TRBV2 with TRBJ2-2; 9 nucleotides agree with TRBD1. Looked up from germline, CDR1 is SNHLY and CDR2 is FYNNEI. Trimming took 1 base from V and 7 from J; bases not matched to a gene: 4. The CDR3 sequence is 15 residues long. The CDR3 DNA reads as TGTGCCAGCAGTGAAGACAGGGGGCTGAGCGGGGAGCTGTTTTTT. Translation: CASSEDRGLSGELFF.

V usage is TRBV6-5 and J usage is TRBJ1-6, with a possible D match to TRBD1 (5 bases). The V end lost 0 bases, the J end lost 14 bases, and 14 bases lay between the germline ends. This CDR3 has 14 amino acids. From germline, CDR1 is MNHEY and CDR2 SVGAGI. This CDR3 is CASSYSGGRTSLHF. The DNA for the CDR3 is TGTGCCAGCAGTTACTCCGGGGGACGGACGTCCCTCCACTTT.

CDR3 protein: CASSLDRETQYF. CDR3 nucleotide sequence: TGCGCCAGCAGCTTGGACAGGGAGACCCAGTACTTC. J is TRBJ2-5 and V is TRBV5-1, with TRBD1 as a possible D gene (5 bases). The V gene's germline CDR1 is SGHRS and CDR2 YFSETQ. Trimming shortened V by 0 bases and J by 5 bases, and 5 bases separated the two germline ends. The CDR3 contains 12 residues.

The CDR3 bases are TGTGCCAGTAGTCGGGAGATCGCAGATACGCAGTATTTT. Translating it yields CASSREIADTQYF. The V call is TRBV19, the J call TRBJ2-3, with D perhaps matching TRBD2 (6 bases). Deletions cut 5 bases from V and 4 bases from J, with 10 bases between. The length of the CDR3 is 13 residues. Germline-derived CDR1 and CDR2 are LNHDA and SQIVND (reference sequence).

This chain joins TRBV11-3 and TRBJ2-7; 9 positions match TRBD2. The CDR3 extends over 16 amino acids. From germline, CDR1 is SGHNT and CDR2 YENEEA. The V and J ends lost 5 bases and 0 bases, in that order; junction bases with no gene match: 8. CDR3 coding DNA: TGTGCCAGCAGCCAAGTGTTAGCGGGGGCCTCCTACGAGCAGTACTTC. It specifies CASSQVLAGASYEQYF.

The chain joins TRBV29-1 to TRBJ2-7, with 7 bases lining up with TRBD1. In germline, CDR1 is SQVTM, CDR2 ANQGSEA. CDR3 length equals 12 residues. Trimming took 6 bases from V and 1 from J; bases not matched to a gene: 3. The CDR3 sequence is CSVKTGSYEQYF. The DNA for the CDR3 is TGCAGCGTGAAGACAGGGTCCTACGAGCAGTACTTC.

The gene calls are TRBV3-1 (or the pseudogene TRBV3-2) and TRBJ2-2, with D maybe TRBD1 (6 bases). The germline CDR1 and CDR2 sequences are LGHDT and YNNKEL (reference sequence). Trimming stripped 1 base from V and 7 bases from J, with 10 bases between. The CDR3 length is 14 residues. CDR3 nucleotide sequence: TGTGCCAGCAGCCAAGGACAGGCCGTCGGGGAGCTGTTTTTT. Translation gives CASSQGQAVGELFF.

In DNA form, the CDR3 reads TGTGCCACCAGCCCCGGACAGCTAATTAACAATGAGCAGTTCTTC. Protein sequence: CATSPGQLINNEQFF. The J gene is TRBJ2-1, the V gene TRBV15; perhaps TRBD1 as D (6 bases). Germline assignment: CDR1 LNHNV and CDR2 YYDKDF (reference sequence). Trimming took off 5 bases at V and 5 bases at J, with 16 bases between the two ends. The CDR3 has 15 residues.

This chain connects TRBV27 to TRBJ2-2; no clear D gene. Germline V gives CDR1 MNHEY, CDR2 SMNVEV (reference sequence). V was cut by 3 bases and J by 3 bases, with 8 bases left in between. This CDR3 region has 14 residues. The CDR3 bases are TGTGCCAGCAGTTTTGGCTTGGACACCGGGGAGCTGTTTTTT. The encoded protein is CASSFGLDTGELFF.

V is TRBV5-6 and J is TRBJ1-5; D perhaps matches TRBD1 (5 bases). The CDR3 sequence is 16 residues long. Germline CDR1 reads SGHDT; CDR2 reads YYEEEE. Trimming shortened V by 3 bases and J by 2 bases, and 15 bases separated the two germline ends. CDR3 loop: CASSSRGGPGNQPQHF. The CDR3 DNA is TGTGCCAGCAGCTCACGGGGGGGACCCGGCAATCAGCCCCAGCATTTT.

The chain combines TRBV5-4 with TRBJ2-5, with 8 nucleotides matching TRBD1. The germline gives CDR1 SGHNT, CDR2 YYREEE (reference sequence). This CDR3 is built from 14 residues. The V gene end was trimmed by 3 bases and the J gene end by 5 bases; junction bases not matched to a gene: 6. The chain's CDR3 is CASSSDRASETQYF. The DNA for the CDR3 is TGTGCCAGCAGCTCGGACAGGGCATCGGAGACCCAGTACTTC.

This clone has a single count. The chain combines TRBV25-1 with TRBJ1-2; D gene uncertain. The CDR3 runs 11 residues. Trimming took off 6 bases at V and 1 base at J, with 3 bases between the two ends. Germline V gives CDR1 MGHDK, CDR2 SYGVNS. CDR3 nucleotide sequence: TGTGCCAGCAGCCGTAACTATGGCTACACCTTC. This sequence encodes CASSRNYGYTF.

This clone was recorded a few times. The rearrangement joins TRBV13 to TRBJ2-7; maybe TRBD2 (5 bases). CDR1 and CDR2 (germline): PRHDT, FYEKMQ (reference sequence). V lost 2 bases to trimming and J lost 2 bases, with 10 bases between them. CDR3 length: 14 residues. CDR3 nucleotides: TGTGCCAGCAGCTTAAGGAGGTTAACCTACGAGCAGTACTTC. It specifies CASSLRRLTYEQYF.

With regard to this clone: The identical CDR3 is also encoded by other nucleotide sequences in the sample. The chain is built from TRBV5-1 and TRBJ2-5; D call uncertain. V lost 0 bases, J lost 4 bases, and 7 bases lay in between. Germline values: CDR1 SGHRS, CDR2 YFSETQ. The CDR3 consists of 13 residues. DNA for the CDR3: TGCGCCAGCAGCTTGGGCGGTGCAGAGACCCAGTACTTC. Protein product: CASSLGGAETQYF.

The V and J genes are TRBV19 and TRBJ2-3; 7 nucleotides match TRBD2. This CDR3 region has 16 residues. Unmatched junction bases numbered 10, after V lost 6 bases and J lost 1 base. Germline CDR1 is LNHDA and CDR2 is SQIVND (reference sequence). CDR3 coding DNA: TGTGCCAGTAGCGACGGAACGGGGGGAGGCACAGATACGCAGTATTTT. Protein sequence: CASSDGTGGGTDTQYF.

V is TRBV7-2 and J is TRBJ2-3, with 9 positions matching TRBD2. Looked up from germline, CDR1 is SGHTA and CDR2 is FQGNSA. V dropped 5 bases and J dropped 5; count of bases not matched to a gene: 14. The CDR3 length is 17 residues. DNA for the CDR3: TGTGCCAGCAGCCCGAGACGCCCTAGCGGGACGGGAGATACGCAGTATTTT. Its translation: CASSPRRPSGTGDTQYF.

The chain employs TRBV19 and TRBJ1-2; TRBD1 aligns across 10 bases. This CDR3 contains 16 residues. V lost 5 bases to trimming and J lost 4 bases; unmatched junction nucleotides: 10. CDR1 is LNHDA and CDR2 is SQIVND in the germline V gene (reference sequence). The CDR3 sequence: CASSRNDRGRGYGYTF. The CDR3 DNA follows: TGTGCCAGTAGTCGCAACGACAGGGGGCGAGGCTATGGCTACACCTTC.

This rearrangement joins TRBV5-1 to TRBJ2-5; the match to TRBD2 covers 7 bases. This CDR3 contains 13 residues. Germline CDR1 is SGHRS and CDR2 is YFSETQ. The V segment lost 5 bases and the J segment 6 bases; nucleotides outside the gene matches: 7. DNA of the CDR3: TGCGCCAGCAGTTCCGGCGGGAGACAGACCCAGTACTTC. Its translation: CASSSGGRQTQYF.

The chain uses TRBV3-1 (or the pseudogene TRBV3-2) and TRBJ2-7; TRBD1 might be the D (6 bases). Germline V gene sequence: CDR1 LGHDT, CDR2 YNNKEL (reference sequence). The CDR3 runs 14 residues. Trimming pared 4 bases from V and 4 bases from J, leaving 14 bases between. The CDR3 region has the DNA TGTGCCAGCAGCCCCGGACAGATTCGATACGAGCAGTACTTC. Translation: CASSPGQIRYEQYF.

The chain uses TRBV2 and TRBJ1-3; TRBD1 matches 7 bases. Losses at the gene ends were 5 bases for V and 0 bases for J; bases not matched to a gene: 7. The germline gives CDR1 SNHLY, CDR2 FYNNEI. The length of the CDR3 is 16 residues. DNA of the CDR3: TGTGCCAGCAGTTTTGGACAGGTATTCTCTGGAAACACCATATATTTT. It is translated as CASSFGQVFSGNTIYF.

The V call is TRBV5-1, the J call TRBJ2-1; D gene uncertain. The CDR3 extends over 15 amino acids. Germline assignment: CDR1 SGHRS and CDR2 YFSETQ. Trimming pared 0 bases from V and 0 bases from J, leaving 7 bases between. The CDR3 spells CASSLGAFSYNEQFF. Here the CDR3 DNA reads TGCGCCAGCAGCTTGGGAGCATTCTCCTACAATGAGCAGTTCTTC.

The V and J genes are TRBV15 and TRBJ2-3, with D tentatively TRBD2 (7 bases). CDR3 length equals 15 residues. CDR1 is LNHNV and CDR2 is YYDKDF in the germline V gene (reference sequence). The germline V and J ends were trimmed by 0 bases and 5 bases, with 12 bases remaining between them. Here the CDR3 DNA reads TGTGCCACCAGCAGAGATCCAGGGGAGGGAGATACGCAGTATTTT. Protein: CATSRDPGEGDTQYF.

This clone was counted a single time. CDR3 DNA: TGTGCCAGCAGCCGCCAGGGACTAGCGGGAGACGAGCAGTACTTC. Protein product: CASSRQGLAGDEQYF. This rearrangement joins TRBV6-2 or TRBV6-3 to TRBJ2-7, with 14 bases fitting TRBD2. Germline CDR1 MNHEY, CDR2 SVGEGT. The length of the CDR3 is 15 residues. V lost 6 bases to trimming and J lost 5 bases; unmatched junction nucleotides: 6.